Listed below are T cell receptor beta chains from one sample, sequenced in a study of cytomegalovirus exposure and HLA in healthy donors. The repertoire was sequenced with immunoSEQ multiplex PCR; TCRdb's copy has only in-frame clones and lacks some. The data contain some 190,000 clones, about 79% of them singletons. Sequenced input: PBMCs. Receptor source: a man between 18 and 29 years old in good health and CMV-seronegative. Each CDR3 is given with its conserved first and last residue. A D gene is named only where the DNA matches it firmly. Clone size, where shown, is once, few, many, or a class for clones that have expanded.

J gene	V gene	clone size	D gene	CDR3 protein	CDR3 DNA
TRBJ1-2	TRBV6-5	NA	NA	CASSYSTQEDGYTF	TGTGCCAGCAGTTACTCGACCCAGGAGGACGGCTACACCTTC
TRBJ2-1	TRBV10-3	NA	TRBD2	CAISDVGLAGRGGISSYNEQFF	TGTGCCATCAGTGACGTGGGACTAGCGGGACGGGGGGGGATAAGCTCCTACAATGAGCAGTTCTTC
TRBJ1-1	TRBV27	NA	TRBD1	CASSLQGGFGAFF	TGTGCCAGCAGTTTGCAGGGGGGTTTCGGAGCTTTCTTT
TRBJ1-1	TRBV19	NA	TRBD1	CASQSGTAGRDTEAFF	TGTGCCAGTCAATCCGGGACAGCAGGGAGAGACACTGAAGCTTTCTTT
TRBJ2-3	TRBV19	NA	NA	CASSIWGLSTDTQYF	TGTGCCAGTAGTATTTGGGGACTCTCCACAGATACGCAGTATTTT
TRBJ2-2	TRBV2	NA	TRBD2	CASERGPGELFF	TGTGCCAGCGAGCGGGGGCCCGGGGAGCTGTTTTTT
TRBJ2-2	TRBV4-2	NA	NA	CASSQAFTGELFF	TGTGCCAGCAGCCAAGCCTTCACCGGGGAGCTGTTTTTT
TRBJ1-6	TRBV5-5	many	NA	CASSLDSPPLHF	TGTGCCAGCAGCTTGGACAGCCCACCCCTCCACTTT
TRBJ1-1	TRBV19	few	NA	CASSLGSSEAFF	TGTGCCAGTAGTTTGGGGAGTTCTGAAGCTTTCTTT
TRBJ2-2	TRBV27	NA	TRBD1	CASSPTQGAGELFF	TGTGCCAGCAGTCCAACACAGGGGGCCGGGGAGCTGTTTTTT
TRBJ1-2	TRBV7-8	once	TRBD1	CASSLGSVDRARF	TGTGCCAGCAGCTTAGGGTCGGTGGACAGGGCCCGCTTT
TRBJ1-4	TRBV6-5	NA	TRBD1	CASRTGNSEKLFF	TGTGCCAGCAGGACAGGGAATTCGGAAAAACTGTTTTTT
TRBJ2-1	TRBV19	NA	TRBD1	CASSPRTGAYNEQFF	TGTGCCAGTAGTCCTCGGACAGGGGCCTACAATGAGCAGTTCTTC
TRBJ1-1	TRBV5-4	NA	TRBD1	CASSLRTGRSEAFF	TGTGCCAGCAGCTTGAGGACAGGAAGATCTGAAGCTTTCTTT
TRBJ1-2	TRBV10-3	NA	NA	CAISESRGGQDYGYTF	TGTGCCATCAGTGAGTCGAGGGGGGGTCAAGACTATGGCTACACCTTC
TRBJ1-5	TRBV9	NA	NA	CASSADGGFSNQPQHF	TGTGCCAGCAGCGCCGATGGGGGGTTTAGCAATCAGCCCCAGCATTTT
TRBJ2-4	TRBV18	few	NA	CASSKGDIQYF	TGTGCCAGCTCAAAGGGAGACATTCAGTACTTC
TRBJ1-4	TRBV9	NA	TRBD1	CASSETGGAGKLFF	TGTGCCAGCAGCGAGACAGGGGGCGCGGGAAAACTGTTTTTT
TRBJ2-2	TRBV7-3	NA	TRBD2	CASSLTRYPSGRTGELFF	TGTGCCAGCAGCTTAACGAGGTATCCCTCCGGGAGGACCGGGGAGCTGTTTTTT
TRBJ2-6	TRBV9	NA	NA	CASSAIFSGANVLTF	TGTGCCAGCAGTGCGATCTTCTCTGGGGCCAACGTCCTGACTTTC
TRBJ2-7	TRBV6-1	few	TRBD2	CASLRLAGGYEQYF	TGTGCCAGCTTGCGACTAGCGGGGGGCTACGAGCAGTACTTC
TRBJ2-3	TRBV19	NA	TRBD1	CASSPSFRGYTQYF	TGTGCCAGTAGTCCATCCTTCAGGGGGTATACGCAGTATTTT
TRBJ2-3	TRBV5-1	NA	TRBD2	CASSFGLAISTDTQYF	TGCGCCAGCAGCTTCGGACTAGCCATTAGCACAGATACGCAGTATTTT
TRBJ1-2	TRBV7-2	NA	TRBD1	CASSQEGAYGYTF	TGTGCCAGCAGTCAGGAGGGGGCGTATGGCTACACCTTC
TRBJ1-5	TRBV6-5	NA	NA	CASTNRWPQHF	TGTGCCAGCACCAACCGGTGGCCCCAGCATTTT
TRBJ1-2	TRBV5-1	NA	NA	CASSLDRGAGYGYTF	TGCGCCAGCAGCTTGGATCGGGGGGCAGGCTATGGCTACACCTTC
TRBJ1-2	TRBV10-1	NA	TRBD1	CASSSTGKESYTF	TGCGCCAGCAGCTCGACAGGGAAGGAAAGCTACACCTTC
TRBJ2-2	TRBV4-2	NA	TRBD2	CASSPRLAGLNTGELFF	TGTGCCAGCAGCCCCCGACTAGCGGGGTTGAACACCGGGGAGCTGTTTTTT
TRBJ2-1	TRBV11-3	NA	TRBD1	CASSLAPGGSSNEQFF	TGTGCCAGCAGCTTAGCTCCAGGGGGTTCTAGTAATGAGCAGTTCTTC